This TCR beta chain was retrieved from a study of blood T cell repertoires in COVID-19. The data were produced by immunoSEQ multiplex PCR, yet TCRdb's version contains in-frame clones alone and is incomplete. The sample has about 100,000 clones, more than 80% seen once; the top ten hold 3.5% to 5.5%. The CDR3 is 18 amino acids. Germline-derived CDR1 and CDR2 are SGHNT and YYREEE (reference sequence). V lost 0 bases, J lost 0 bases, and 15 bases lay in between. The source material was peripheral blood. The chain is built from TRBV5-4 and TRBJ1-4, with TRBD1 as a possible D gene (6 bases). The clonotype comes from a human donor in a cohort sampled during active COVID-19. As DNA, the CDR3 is TGTGCCAGCAGCTTGGTCCAGGGGAAGGAATCAACTAATGAAAAACTGTTTTTT. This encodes CASSLVQGKESTNEKLFF.